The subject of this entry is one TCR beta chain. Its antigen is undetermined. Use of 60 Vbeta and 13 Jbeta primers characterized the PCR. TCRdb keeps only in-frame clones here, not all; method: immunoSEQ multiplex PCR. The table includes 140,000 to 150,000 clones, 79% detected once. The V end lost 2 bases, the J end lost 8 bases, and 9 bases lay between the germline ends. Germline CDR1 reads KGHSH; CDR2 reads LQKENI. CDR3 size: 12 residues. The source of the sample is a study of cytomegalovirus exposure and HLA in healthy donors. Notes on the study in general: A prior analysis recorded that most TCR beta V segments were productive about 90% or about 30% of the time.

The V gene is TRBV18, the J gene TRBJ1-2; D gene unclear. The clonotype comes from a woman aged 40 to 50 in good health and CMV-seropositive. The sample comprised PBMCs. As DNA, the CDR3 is TGTGCCAGCTCACCATTCGAGGAGGGCTACACCTTC. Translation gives CASSPFEEGYTF.